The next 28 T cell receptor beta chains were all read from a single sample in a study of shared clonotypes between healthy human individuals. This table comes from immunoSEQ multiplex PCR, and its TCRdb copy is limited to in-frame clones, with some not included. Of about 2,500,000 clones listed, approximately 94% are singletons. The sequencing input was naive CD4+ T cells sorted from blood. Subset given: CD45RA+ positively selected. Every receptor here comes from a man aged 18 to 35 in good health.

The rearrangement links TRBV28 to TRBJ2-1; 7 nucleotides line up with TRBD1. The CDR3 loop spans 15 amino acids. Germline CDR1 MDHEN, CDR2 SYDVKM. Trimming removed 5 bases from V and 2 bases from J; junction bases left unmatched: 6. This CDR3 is CASSNRQGAYNEQFF. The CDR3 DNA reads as TGTGCCAGCAGTAATAGGCAGGGGGCCTACAATGAGCAGTTCTTC.

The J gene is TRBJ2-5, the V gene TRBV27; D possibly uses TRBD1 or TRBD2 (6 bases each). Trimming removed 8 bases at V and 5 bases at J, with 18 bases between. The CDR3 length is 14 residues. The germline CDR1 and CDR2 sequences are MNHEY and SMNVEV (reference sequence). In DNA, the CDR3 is TGTGCCAGCTCCTGGTGGGGGGCGCGGGAGACCCAGTACTTC. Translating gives CASSWWGARETQYF.

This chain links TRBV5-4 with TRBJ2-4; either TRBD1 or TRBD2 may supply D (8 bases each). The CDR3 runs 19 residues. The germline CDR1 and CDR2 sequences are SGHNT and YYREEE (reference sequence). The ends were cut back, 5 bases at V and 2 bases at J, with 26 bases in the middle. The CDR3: CASSSFASGPRGPKNIQYF. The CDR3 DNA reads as TGTGCCAGCAGTTCCTTCGCTAGCGGGCCCAGGGGGCCCAAAAACATTCAGTACTTC.

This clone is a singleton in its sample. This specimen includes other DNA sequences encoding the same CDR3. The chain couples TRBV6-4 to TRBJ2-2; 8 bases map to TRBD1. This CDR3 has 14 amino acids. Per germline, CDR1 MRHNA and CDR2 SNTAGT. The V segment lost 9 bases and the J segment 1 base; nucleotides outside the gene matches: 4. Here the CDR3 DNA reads TGTGCCAGTCGAGGACAGGGGAACACCGGGGAGCTGTTTTTT. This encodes CASRGQGNTGELFF.

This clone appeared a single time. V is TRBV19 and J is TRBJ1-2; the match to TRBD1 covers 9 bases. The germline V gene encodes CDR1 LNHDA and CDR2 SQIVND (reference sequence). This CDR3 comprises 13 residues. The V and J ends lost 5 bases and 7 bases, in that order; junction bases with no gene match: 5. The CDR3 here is CASSLRTGVGYTF. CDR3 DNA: TGTGCCAGTAGTCTTCGGACAGGGGTTGGCTACACCTTC. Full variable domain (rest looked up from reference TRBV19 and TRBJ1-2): DGGITQSPKYLFRKEGQNVTLSCEQNLNHDAMYWYRQDPGQGLRLIYYSQIVNDFQKGDIAEGYSVSREKKESFPLTVTSAQKNPTAFYLCASSLRTGVGYTFGSGTRLTVV.

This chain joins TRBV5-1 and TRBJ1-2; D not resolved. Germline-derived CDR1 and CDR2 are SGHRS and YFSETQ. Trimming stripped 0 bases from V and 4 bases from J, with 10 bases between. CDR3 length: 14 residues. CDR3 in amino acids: CASSLEVDIYGYTF. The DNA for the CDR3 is TGCGCCAGCAGCTTGGAGGTTGACATCTATGGCTACACCTTC.

The CDR3 DNA reads TGTGCCAGCAGCCCCTGGGGGAACACCGGGGAGCTGTTTTTT. The encoded protein is CASSPWGNTGELFF. This sequence joins TRBV6-6 and TRBJ2-2; no clear D gene. The CDR3 has 14 residues. The germline V gene has CDR1 MNHNY and CDR2 SVGAGI (reference sequence). V was clipped by 6 bases and J by 1 base, with 9 bases between them.

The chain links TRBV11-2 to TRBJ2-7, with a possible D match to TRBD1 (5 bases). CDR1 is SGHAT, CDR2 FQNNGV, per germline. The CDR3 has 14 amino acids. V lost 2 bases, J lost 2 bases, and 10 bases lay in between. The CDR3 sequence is CASSLQGKAYEQYF. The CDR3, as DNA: TGTGCCAGCAGCTTACAGGGAAAGGCCTACGAGCAGTACTTC.

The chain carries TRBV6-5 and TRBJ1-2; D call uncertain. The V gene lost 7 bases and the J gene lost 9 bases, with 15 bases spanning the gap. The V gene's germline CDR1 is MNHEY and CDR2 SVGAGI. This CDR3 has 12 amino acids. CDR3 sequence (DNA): TGTGCCAGCACCTTAGATAAGCAGAGCTACACCTTC. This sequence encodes CASTLDKQSYTF.

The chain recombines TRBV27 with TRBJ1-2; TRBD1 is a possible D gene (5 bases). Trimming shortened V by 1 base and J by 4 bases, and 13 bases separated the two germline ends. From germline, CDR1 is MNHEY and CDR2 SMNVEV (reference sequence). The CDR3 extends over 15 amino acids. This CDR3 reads CASSLFEGRGYGYTF. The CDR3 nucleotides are TGTGCCAGCAGTTTATTTGAGGGGAGGGGCTATGGCTACACCTTC.

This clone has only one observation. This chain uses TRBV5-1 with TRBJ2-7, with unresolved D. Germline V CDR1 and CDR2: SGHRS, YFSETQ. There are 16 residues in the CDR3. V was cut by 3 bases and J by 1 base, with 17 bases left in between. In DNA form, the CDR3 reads TGCGCCAGCAGCTCAAACAGATCGCCCGAATCCTACGAGCAGTACTTC. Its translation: CASSSNRSPESYEQYF. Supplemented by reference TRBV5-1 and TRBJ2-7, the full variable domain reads KAGVTQTPRYLIKTRGQQVTLSCSPISGHRSVSWYQQTPGQGLQFLFEYFSETQRNKGNFPGRFSGRQFSNSRSEMNVSTLELGDSALYLCASSSNRSPESYEQYFGPGTRLTVT.

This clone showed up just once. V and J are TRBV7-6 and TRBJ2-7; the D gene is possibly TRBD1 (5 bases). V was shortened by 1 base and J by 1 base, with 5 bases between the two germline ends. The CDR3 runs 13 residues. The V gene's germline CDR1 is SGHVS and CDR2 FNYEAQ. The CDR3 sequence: CASSLDRSYEQYF. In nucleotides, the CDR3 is TGTGCCAGCAGCTTAGACAGGTCCTACGAGCAGTACTTC. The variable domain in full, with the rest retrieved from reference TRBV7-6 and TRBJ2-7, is GAGVSQSPRYKVTKRGQDVALRCDPISGHVSLYWYRQALGQGPEFLTYFNYEAQQDKSGLPNDRFSAERPEGSISTLTIQRTEQRDSAMYRCASSLDRSYEQYFGPGTRLTVT.

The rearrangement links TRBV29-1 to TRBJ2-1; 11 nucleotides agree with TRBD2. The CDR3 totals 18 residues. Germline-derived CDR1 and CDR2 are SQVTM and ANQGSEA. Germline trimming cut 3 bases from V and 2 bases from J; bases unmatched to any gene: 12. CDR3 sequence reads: CSVDGLAGGGGTYNEQFF. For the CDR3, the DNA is TGCAGCGTTGATGGCCTAGCGGGAGGAGGAGGGACCTACAATGAGCAGTTCTTC.

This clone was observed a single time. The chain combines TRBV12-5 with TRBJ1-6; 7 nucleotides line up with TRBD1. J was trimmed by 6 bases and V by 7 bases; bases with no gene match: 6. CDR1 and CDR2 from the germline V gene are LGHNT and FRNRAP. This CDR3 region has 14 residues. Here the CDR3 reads CASALGTVNSPLHF. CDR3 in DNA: TGTGCTAGTGCCTTGGGGACAGTTAATTCACCCCTCCACTTT.

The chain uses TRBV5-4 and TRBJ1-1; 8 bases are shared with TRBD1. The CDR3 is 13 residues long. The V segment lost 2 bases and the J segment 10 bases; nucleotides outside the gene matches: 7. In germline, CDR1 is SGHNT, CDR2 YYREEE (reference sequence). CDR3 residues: CASSFAGQGGAFF. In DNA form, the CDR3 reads TGTGCCAGCAGCTTTGCCGGACAGGGAGGAGCTTTCTTT.

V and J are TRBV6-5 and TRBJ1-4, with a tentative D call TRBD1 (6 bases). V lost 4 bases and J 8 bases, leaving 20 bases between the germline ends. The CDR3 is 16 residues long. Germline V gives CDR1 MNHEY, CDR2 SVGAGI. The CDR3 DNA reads TGTGCCAGCAGTTTTTTCCCCAGGGGAGGGGCCGAAAAACTGTTTTTT. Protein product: CASSFFPRGGAEKLFF.

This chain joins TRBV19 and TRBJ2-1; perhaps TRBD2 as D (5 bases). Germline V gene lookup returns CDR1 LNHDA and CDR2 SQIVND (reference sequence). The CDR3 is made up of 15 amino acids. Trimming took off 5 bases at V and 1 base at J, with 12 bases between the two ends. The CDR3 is CASSPRTGSYNEQFF. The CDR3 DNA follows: TGTGCCAGTAGTCCGAGGACTGGATCCTACAATGAGCAGTTCTTC.

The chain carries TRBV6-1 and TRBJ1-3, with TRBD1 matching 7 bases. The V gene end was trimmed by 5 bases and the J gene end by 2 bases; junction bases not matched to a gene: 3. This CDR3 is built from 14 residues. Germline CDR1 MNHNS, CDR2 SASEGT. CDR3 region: CASSTTGAGNTIYF. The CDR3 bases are TGTGCCAGCAGTACTACAGGGGCTGGAAACACCATATATTTT.

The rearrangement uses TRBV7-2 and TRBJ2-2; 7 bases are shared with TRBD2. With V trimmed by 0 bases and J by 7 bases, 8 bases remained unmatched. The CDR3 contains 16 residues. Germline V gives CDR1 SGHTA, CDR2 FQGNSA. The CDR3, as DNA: TGTGCCAGCAGCTTAGCGTTGGGCGGGACTATCGGGGAGCTGTTTTTT. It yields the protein CASSLALGGTIGELFF. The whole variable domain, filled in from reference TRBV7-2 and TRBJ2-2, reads GAGVSQSPSNKVTEKGKDVELRCDPISGHTALYWYRQSLGQGLEFLIYFQGNSAPDKSGLPSDRFSAERTGGSVSTLTIQRTQQEDSAVYLCASSLALGGTIGELFFGEGSRLTVL.

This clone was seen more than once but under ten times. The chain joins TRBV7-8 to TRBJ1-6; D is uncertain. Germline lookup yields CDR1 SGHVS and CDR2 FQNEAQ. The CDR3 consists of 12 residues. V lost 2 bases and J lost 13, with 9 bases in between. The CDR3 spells CASSLPESPLHF. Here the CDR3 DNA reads TGTGCCAGCAGCTTACCCGAATCTCCCCTCCACTTT.

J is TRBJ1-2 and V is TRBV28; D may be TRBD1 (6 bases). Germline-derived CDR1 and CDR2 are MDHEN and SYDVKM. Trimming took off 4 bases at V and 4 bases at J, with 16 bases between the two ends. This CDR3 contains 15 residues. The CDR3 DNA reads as TGTGCCAGCAGTTCCTACGGGGGCCCTCTCTATGGCTACACCTTC. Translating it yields CASSSYGGPLYGYTF.

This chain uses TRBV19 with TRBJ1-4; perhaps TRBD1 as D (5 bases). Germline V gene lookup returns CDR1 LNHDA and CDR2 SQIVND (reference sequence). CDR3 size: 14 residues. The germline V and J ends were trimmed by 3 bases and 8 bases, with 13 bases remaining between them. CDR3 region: CASSMYGAGEKLFF. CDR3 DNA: TGTGCCAGTAGTATGTATGGGGCCGGGGAAAAACTGTTTTTT.

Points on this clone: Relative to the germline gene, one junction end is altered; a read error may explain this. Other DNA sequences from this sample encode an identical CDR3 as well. The CDR3 loop reads CASSLDRGYGYTF. The CDR3 DNA follows: TGCGCCAGCAGTTTGGACAGGGGGTATGGCTACACCTTC. The rearrangement uses TRBV5-1 and TRBJ1-2; 10 nucleotides line up with TRBD1. The CDR3 loop spans 13 amino acids. CDR1 and CDR2 (germline): SGHRS, YFSETQ.

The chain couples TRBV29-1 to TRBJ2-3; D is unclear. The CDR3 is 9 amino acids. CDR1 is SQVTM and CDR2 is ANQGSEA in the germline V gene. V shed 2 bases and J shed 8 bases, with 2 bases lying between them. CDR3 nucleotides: TGCAGCGTTGAACGTACGCAGTATTTT. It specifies CSVERTQYF.

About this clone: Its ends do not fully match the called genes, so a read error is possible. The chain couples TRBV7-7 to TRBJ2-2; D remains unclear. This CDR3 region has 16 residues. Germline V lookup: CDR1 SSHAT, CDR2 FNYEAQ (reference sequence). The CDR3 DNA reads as TGTGCTAGCAGCCCAATGGTACAGCCGAACACCGGGGAGCTGTTTTTT. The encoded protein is CASSPMVQPNTGELFF.

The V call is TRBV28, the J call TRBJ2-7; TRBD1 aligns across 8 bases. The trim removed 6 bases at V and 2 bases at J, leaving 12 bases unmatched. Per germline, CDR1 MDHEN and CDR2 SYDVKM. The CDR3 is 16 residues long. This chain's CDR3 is CASSPAPRDRPYEQYF. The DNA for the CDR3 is TGTGCCAGCAGCCCAGCCCCCCGGGACAGGCCCTACGAGCAGTACTTC.

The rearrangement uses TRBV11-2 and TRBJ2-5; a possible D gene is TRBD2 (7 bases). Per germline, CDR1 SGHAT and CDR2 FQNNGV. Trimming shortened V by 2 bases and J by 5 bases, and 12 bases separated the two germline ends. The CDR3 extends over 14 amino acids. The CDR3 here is CASSLIRGGETQYF. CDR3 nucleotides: TGTGCCAGCAGCTTAATCAGGGGAGGGGAGACCCAGTACTTC. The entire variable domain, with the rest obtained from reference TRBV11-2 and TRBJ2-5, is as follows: EAGVAQSPRYKIIEKRQSVAFWCNPISGHATLYWYQQILGQGPKLLIQFQNNGVVDDSQLPKDRFSAERLKGVDSTLKIQPAKLEDSAVYLCASSLIRGGETQYFGPGTRLLVL.

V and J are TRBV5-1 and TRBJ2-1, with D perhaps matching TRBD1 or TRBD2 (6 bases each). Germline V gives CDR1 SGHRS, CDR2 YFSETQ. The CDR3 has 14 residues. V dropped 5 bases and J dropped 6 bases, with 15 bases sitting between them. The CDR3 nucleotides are TGCGCCAGCAGTGCCGGGGGCTCGGGCAATGAGCAGTTCTTC. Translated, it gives CASSAGGSGNEQFF.